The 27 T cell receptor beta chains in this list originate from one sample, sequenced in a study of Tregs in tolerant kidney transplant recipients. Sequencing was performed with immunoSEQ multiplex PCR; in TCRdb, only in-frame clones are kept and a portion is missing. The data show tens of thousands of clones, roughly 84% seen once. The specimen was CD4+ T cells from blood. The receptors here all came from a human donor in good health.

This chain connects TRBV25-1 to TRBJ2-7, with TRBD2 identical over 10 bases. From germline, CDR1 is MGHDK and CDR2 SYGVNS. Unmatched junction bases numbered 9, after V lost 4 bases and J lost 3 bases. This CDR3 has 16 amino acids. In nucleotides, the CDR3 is TGTGCCAGCAGTGCCCGGACTAGCGGAGCATTCTACGAGCAGTACTTC. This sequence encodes CASSARTSGAFYEQYF.

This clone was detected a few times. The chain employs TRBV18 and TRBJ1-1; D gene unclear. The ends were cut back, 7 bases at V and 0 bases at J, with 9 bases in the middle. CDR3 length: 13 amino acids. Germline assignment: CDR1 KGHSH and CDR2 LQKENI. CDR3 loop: CASCPHLNTEAFF. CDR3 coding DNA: TGTGCCAGCTGCCCTCATTTGAACACTGAAGCTTTCTTT.

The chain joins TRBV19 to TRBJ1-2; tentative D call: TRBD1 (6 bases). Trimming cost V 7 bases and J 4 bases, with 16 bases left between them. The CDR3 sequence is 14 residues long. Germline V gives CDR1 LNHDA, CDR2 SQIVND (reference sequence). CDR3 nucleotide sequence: TGTGCCAGTATCAAGACAGGCCCTAGCTATGGCTACACCTTC. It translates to CASIKTGPSYGYTF.

CDR3 protein: CASSPLGLAGLSSYEQYF. CDR3 bases: TGTGCCAGCAGCCCTTTGGGACTAGCGGGTCTAAGCTCCTACGAGCAGTACTTC. The genes are TRBV4-2 and TRBJ2-7, with TRBD2 identical over 12 bases. The V gene end was trimmed by 4 bases and the J gene end by 0 bases; junction bases not matched to a gene: 10. This CDR3 spans 18 amino acids. Germline assignment: CDR1 LGHNA and CDR2 YNFKEQ.

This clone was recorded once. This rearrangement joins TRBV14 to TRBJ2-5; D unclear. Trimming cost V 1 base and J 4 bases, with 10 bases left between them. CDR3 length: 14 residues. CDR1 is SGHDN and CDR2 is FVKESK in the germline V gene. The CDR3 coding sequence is TGTGCCAGCAGCCAAGGCTATCGGATAGAGACCCAGTACTTC. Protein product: CASSQGYRIETQYF.

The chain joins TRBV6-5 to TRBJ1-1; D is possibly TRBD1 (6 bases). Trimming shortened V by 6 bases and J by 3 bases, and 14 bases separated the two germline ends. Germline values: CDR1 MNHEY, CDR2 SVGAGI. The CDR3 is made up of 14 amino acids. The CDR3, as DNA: TGTGCCAGCAGGGGCGCAGGGGCCCACACTGAAGCTTTCTTT. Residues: CASRGAGAHTEAFF.

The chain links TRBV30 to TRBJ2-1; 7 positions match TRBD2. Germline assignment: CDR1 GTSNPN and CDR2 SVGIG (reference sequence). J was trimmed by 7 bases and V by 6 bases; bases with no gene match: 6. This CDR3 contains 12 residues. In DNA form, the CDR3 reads TGTGCCTGTTCCGGGACTATGAATGAGCAGTTCTTC. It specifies CACSGTMNEQFF.

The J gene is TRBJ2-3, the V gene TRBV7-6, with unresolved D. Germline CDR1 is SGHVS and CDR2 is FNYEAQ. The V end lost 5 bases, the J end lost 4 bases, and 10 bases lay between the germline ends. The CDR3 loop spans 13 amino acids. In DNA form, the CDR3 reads TGTGCCAGCAGCGATAACCGGCCAGATACGCAGTATTTT. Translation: CASSDNRPDTQYF.

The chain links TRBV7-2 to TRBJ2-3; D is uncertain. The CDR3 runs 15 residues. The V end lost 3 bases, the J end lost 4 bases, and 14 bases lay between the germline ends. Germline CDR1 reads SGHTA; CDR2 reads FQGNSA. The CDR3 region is CASSLSPTRPDTQYF. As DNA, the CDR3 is TGTGCCAGCAGCTTGAGCCCCACGAGGCCAGATACGCAGTATTTT.

CDR3 in amino acids: CASRAINGFGYTF. The CDR3 region has the DNA TGTGCCAGCAGGGCGATTAACGGTTTTGGCTACACCTTC. The V gene is TRBV6-1, the J gene TRBJ1-2; no reliable D call. The CDR3 is 13 amino acids. V was pared by 6 bases and J by 7 bases, with 15 bases between. Germline assignment: CDR1 MNHNS and CDR2 SASEGT.

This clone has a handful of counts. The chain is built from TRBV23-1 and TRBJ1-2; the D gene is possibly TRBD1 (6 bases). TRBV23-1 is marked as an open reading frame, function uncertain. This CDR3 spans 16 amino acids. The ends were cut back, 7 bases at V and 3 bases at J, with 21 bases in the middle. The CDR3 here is CASTSIRGDTDYGYTF. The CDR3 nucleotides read TGCGCCAGCACATCAATAAGGGGGGACACAGACTATGGCTACACCTTC.

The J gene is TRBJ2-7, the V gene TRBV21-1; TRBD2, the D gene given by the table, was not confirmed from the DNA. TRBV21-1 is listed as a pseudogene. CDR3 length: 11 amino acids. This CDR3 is CASMRSYEQYF. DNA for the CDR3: TGTGCCAGCATGCGCTCCTACGAGCAGTACTTC.

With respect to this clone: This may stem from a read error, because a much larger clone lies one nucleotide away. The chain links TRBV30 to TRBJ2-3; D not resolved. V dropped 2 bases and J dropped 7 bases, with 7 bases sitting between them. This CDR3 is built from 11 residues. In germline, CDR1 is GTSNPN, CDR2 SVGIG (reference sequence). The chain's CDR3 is CAWSIRNTQYF. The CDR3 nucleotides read TGTGCCTGGAGTATACGGAATACGCAGTATTTT.

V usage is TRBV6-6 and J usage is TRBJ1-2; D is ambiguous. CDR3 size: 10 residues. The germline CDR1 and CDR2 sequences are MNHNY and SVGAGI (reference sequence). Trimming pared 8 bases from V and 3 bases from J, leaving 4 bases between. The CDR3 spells CASEYYGYTF. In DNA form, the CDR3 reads TGTGCCAGCGAGTACTATGGCTACACCTTC.

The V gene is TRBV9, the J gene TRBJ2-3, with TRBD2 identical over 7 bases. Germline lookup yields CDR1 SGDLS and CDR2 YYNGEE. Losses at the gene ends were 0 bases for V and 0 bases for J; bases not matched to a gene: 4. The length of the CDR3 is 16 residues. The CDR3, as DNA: TGTGCCAGCAGCGTAGCTCCTAGCGGTAGCACAGATACGCAGTATTTT. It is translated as CASSVAPSGSTDTQYF. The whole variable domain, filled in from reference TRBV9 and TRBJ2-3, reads DSGVTQTPKHLITATGQRVTLRCSPRSGDLSVYWYQQSLDQGLQFLIQYYNGEERAKGNILERFSAQQFPDLHSELNLSSLELGDSALYFCASSVAPSGSTDTQYFGPGTRLTVL.

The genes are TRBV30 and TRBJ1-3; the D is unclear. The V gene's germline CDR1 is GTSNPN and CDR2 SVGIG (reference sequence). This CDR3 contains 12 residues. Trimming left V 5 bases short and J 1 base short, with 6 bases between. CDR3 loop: CAWGESGNTIYF. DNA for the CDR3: TGTGCCTGGGGGGAATCTGGAAACACCATATATTTT.

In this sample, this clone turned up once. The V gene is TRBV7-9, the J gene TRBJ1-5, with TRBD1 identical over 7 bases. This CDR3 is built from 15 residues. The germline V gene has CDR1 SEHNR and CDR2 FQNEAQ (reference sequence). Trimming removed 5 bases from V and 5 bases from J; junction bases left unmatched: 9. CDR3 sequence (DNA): TGTGCCAGCAGCCCTGCAGGGGGGTGGGATCAGCCCCAGCATTTT. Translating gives CASSPAGGWDQPQHF.

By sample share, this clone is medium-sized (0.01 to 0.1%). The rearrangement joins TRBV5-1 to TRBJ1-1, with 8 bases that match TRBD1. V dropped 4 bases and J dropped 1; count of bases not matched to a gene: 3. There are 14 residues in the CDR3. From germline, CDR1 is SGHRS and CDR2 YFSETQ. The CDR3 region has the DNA TGCGCCAGCAGCGCTACAGGGGGGAACACTGAAGCTTTCTTT. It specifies CASSATGGNTEAFF.

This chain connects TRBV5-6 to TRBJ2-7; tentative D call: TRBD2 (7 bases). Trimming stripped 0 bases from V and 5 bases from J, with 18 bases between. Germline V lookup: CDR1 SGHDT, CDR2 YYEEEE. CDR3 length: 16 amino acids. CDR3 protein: CASSLDLGGAQDEQYF. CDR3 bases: TGTGCCAGCAGCTTGGATCTTGGGGGGGCGCAGGACGAGCAGTACTTC.

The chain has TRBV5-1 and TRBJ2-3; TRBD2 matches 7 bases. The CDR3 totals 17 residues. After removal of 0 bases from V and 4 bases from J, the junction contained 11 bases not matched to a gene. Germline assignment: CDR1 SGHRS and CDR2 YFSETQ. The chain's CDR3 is CASSLDLGGRFADTQYF. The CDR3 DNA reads TGCGCCAGCAGCTTGGATCTCGGCGGGAGATTTGCAGATACGCAGTATTTT. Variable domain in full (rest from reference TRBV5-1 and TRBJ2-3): KAGVTQTPRYLIKTRGQQVTLSCSPISGHRSVSWYQQTPGQGLQFLFEYFSETQRNKGNFPGRFSGRQFSNSRSEMNVSTLELGDSALYLCASSLDLGGRFADTQYFGPGTRLTVL.

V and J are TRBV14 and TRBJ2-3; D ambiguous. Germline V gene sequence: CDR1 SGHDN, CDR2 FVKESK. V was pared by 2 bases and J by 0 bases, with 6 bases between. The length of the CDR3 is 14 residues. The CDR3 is CASSQLGSTDTQYF. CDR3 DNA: TGTGCCAGCAGCCAACTAGGGAGCACAGATACGCAGTATTTT.

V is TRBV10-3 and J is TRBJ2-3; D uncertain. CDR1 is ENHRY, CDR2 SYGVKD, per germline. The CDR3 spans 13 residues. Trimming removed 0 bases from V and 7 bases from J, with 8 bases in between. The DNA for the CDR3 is TGTGCCATCAGTGAGTCAAAACCCAATACGCAGTATTTT. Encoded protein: CAISESKPNTQYF.

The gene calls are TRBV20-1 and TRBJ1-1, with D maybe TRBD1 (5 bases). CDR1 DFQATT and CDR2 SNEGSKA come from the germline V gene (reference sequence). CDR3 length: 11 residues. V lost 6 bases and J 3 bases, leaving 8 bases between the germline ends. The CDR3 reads CSAGGDTEAFF. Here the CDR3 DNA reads TGCAGTGCCGGGGGGGACACTGAAGCTTTCTTT.

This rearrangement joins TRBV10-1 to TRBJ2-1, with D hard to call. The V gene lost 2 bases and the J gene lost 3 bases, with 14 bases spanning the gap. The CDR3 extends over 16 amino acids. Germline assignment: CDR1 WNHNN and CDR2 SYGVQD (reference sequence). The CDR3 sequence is CASSEPPDPGYNEQFF. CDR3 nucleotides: TGCGCCAGCAGTGAGCCCCCGGATCCCGGCTACAATGAGCAGTTCTTC.

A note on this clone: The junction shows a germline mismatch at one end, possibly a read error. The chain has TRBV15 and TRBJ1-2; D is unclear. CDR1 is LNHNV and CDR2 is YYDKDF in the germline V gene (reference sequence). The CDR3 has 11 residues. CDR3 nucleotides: TGTGCCACCAGCAGGGGGTCAGCCGCCGCCTTC. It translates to CATSRGSAAAF.

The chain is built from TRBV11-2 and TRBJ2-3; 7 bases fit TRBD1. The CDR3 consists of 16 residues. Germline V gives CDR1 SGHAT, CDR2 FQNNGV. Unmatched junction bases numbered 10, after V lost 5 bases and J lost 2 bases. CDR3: CASSPDRASPTDTQYF. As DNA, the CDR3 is TGTGCCAGCAGCCCTGACAGGGCATCTCCCACAGATACGCAGTATTTT.

The CDR3 nucleotides read TGTGCCAGCAGCACTTCGAGGGGGGTAAGAGCCTACGAGCAGTACTTC. Protein sequence: CASSTSRGVRAYEQYF. The gene calls are TRBV6-6 and TRBJ2-7, with D perhaps assigned TRBD1 or TRBD2 (6 bases each). Per germline, CDR1 MNHNY and CDR2 SVGAGI (reference sequence). V was pared by 6 bases and J by 2 bases, with 20 bases between. The CDR3 sequence is 16 residues long.